The 21 T cell receptor beta chains presented below share a single source sample, sequenced in a study of regulatory T cells in long-lasting Graves disease. Time point noted: newly diagnosed GD, antithyroid drugs for less than 3 months. The authors made the TCR library using RNA they extracted from PBMCs. CDR3-region Arm-PCR and iRepertoire HTBI primers produced the TCR beta libraries. TCRdb re-derived calls from the multiplex PCR reads in MiXCR, one entry per CDR3 protein. Of 400,000 to 500,000 distinct CDR3 sequences in the sample, around 13% are singletons; the top ten hold about a sixth. These same data were also listed under a study on T cells in Graves' hyperthyroidism and ophthalmopathy.

Sample: peripheral blood mononuclear cells (PBMCs), taken at new diagnosis, from a patient treated with antithyroid drugs. The origin of the receptors is a woman aged 45-65 years with Graves disease.

This clonotype occurred many times. CDR3 DNA: TGTGCCAGCAGCTTAGCGGTCTGGGAGACCCAGTACTTC. This encodes CASSLAVWETQYF. The V and J genes are TRBV7-2 and TRBJ2-5; D remains unclear. The CDR3 runs to 13 residues. V was clipped by 0 bases and J by 5 bases, with 7 bases between them. Germline CDR1 is SGHTA and CDR2 is FQGNSA.

Concerning this clonotype: The CDR3 end shows no conserved phenylalanine or tryptophan, and so a read error is likely. The chain carries TRBV18 and TRBJ2-3; 13 bases align to TRBD2. The J segment lost 5 bases and the V segment lost 3 bases, leaving 5 bases of the junction unmatched. Per germline, CDR1 KGHSH and CDR2 LQKENI. The CDR3 has 16 residues. CDR3 amino acids: CASSPGRTSGRDTQYL. The DNA for the CDR3 is TGTGCCAGCTCACCCGGTCGGACTAGCGGGAGAGATACGCAGTATTTG.

The rearrangement links TRBV2 to TRBJ1-5, with D possibly matching TRBD1 (6 bases). Per the germline V gene, CDR1 is SNHLY and CDR2 is FYNNEI. V shed 7 bases and J shed 5 bases, with 15 bases lying between them. The length of the CDR3 is 14 residues. CDR3 DNA: TGTGCCAGCAACCTACAGGGACCTGATCAGCCCCAGCATTTT. The encoded protein is CASNLQGPDQPQHF. Filled out from reference TRBV2 and TRBJ1-5, the complete variable domain reads EPEVTQTPSHQVTQMGQEVILRCVPISNHLYFYWYRQILGQKVEFLVSFYNNEISEKSEIFDDQFSVERPDGSNFTLKIRSTKLEDSAMYFCASNLQGPDQPQHFGDGTRLSIL.

This clonotype was observed many times. This chain uses TRBV11-2 with TRBJ1-1; D might be TRBD1 (5 bases). The germline V gene has CDR1 SGHAT and CDR2 FQNNGV. There are 15 residues in the CDR3. V lost 1 base and J lost 4, with 13 bases in between. Written as DNA, the CDR3 is TGTGCCAGCAGCTTAGTTCGGGGTAGGGGCACTGAAGCTTTCTTT. It encodes CASSLVRGRGTEAFF.

This clonotype was observed at least ten times. The chain is built from TRBV7-2 and TRBJ2-3; 12 nucleotides align to TRBD2. The DNA end is a closer match to TRBJ2-7, so the J assignment may be wrong. This CDR3 contains 17 residues. Germline values: CDR1 SGHTA, CDR2 FQGNSA. The chain's CDR3 is CASSLRGGLAGTYEQYF. In nucleotides, the CDR3 is TGTGCCAGCAGCTTACGGGGGGGACTAGCGGGTACCTACGAGCAGTACTTC.

This clonotype was detected only a few times. CDR3 bases: TGTGCCAGCAGCCGGACAGCTGTTGCCAACGTCCTGACTTTC. Translating gives CASSRTAVANVLTF. The V call is TRBV7-8, the J call TRBJ2-6, with a weak D call TRBD1 (6 bases). V shed 5 bases and J shed 7 bases, with 12 bases lying between them. The CDR3 runs 14 residues. Germline V gene sequence: CDR1 SGHVS, CDR2 FQNEAQ.

This clonotype appeared many times. The gene calls are TRBV11-2 and TRBJ2-2; D tentatively reads TRBD1 or TRBD2 (7 bases each). The germline V gene has CDR1 SGHAT and CDR2 FQNNGV. This CDR3 spans 16 amino acids. V lost 4 bases and J lost 0, with 12 bases in between. This CDR3 reads CASSYQGGANTGELFF. The CDR3, as DNA: TGTGCCAGCAGCTATCAGGGGGGGGCGAACACCGGGGAGCTGTTTTTT.

CDR3 in amino acids: CSALIVLSSYNSPLHF. The CDR3 DNA reads as TGCAGTGCATTAATAGTTCTTAGCTCCTATAATTCACCCCTCCACTTT. The chain joins TRBV20-1 to TRBJ1-6; D is undetermined. Trimming removed 6 bases from V and 0 bases from J, with 15 bases in between. Germline CDR1 reads DFQATT; CDR2 reads SNEGSKA (reference sequence). The CDR3 spans 16 residues.

This clonotype was counted ten times or more. V gene TRBV12-3 or TRBV12-4 combines with J gene TRBJ1-1; tentatively, D is TRBD1 (6 bases). Between the trimmed V and J ends, which lost 6 bases and 1 base, there was a span of 18 bases. The CDR3 has 16 amino acids. The CDR3 DNA reads as TGTGCCAGCAGCCCCACTGGGGGGGGGCCGAACACTGAAGCTTTCTTT. Translation: CASSPTGGGPNTEAFF.

The DNA of the CDR3 is TGCGCCAGCAGCCAAGCGCGGGGAGTGAACACTGAAGCTTTCTTT. Amino acid sequence: CASSQARGVNTEAFF. This rearrangement joins TRBV4-1 to TRBJ1-1; D gene uncertain. The CDR3 has 15 residues. Germline assignment: CDR1 MGHRA and CDR2 YSYEKL. V was pared by 1 base and J by 0 bases, with 9 bases between.

This clonotype was seen a handful of times. The rearrangement uses TRBV29-1 and TRBJ2-1; D is unresolved. Germline V gene lookup returns CDR1 SQVTM and CDR2 ANQGSEA. Trimming stripped 3 bases from V and 8 bases from J, with 11 bases between. CDR3 size: 12 residues. The CDR3 DNA reads as TGCAGCGTTGAGTGGGTAGCCTATGAGCAGTTCTTC. Its translation is CSVEWVAYEQFF.

The chain recombines TRBV7-9 with TRBJ2-7, with D perhaps matching TRBD2 (5 bases). The CDR3 is made up of 13 amino acids. Germline V CDR1 and CDR2: SEHNR, FQNEAQ (reference sequence). V was shortened by 5 bases and J by 3 bases, with 11 bases between the two germline ends. The CDR3 DNA is TGTGCCAGCAGCCCGGACGGGGACTACGAGCAGTACTTC. Translated, it gives CASSPDGDYEQYF. The variable domain in full, completed from reference TRBV7-9 and TRBJ2-7, reads DTGVSQNPRHKITKRGQNVTFRCDPISEHNRLYWYRQTLGQGPEFLTYFQNEAQLEKSRLLSDRFSAERPKGSFSTLEIQRTEQGDSAMYLCASSPDGDYEQYFGPGTRLTVT.

This clonotype was detected many times. The chain joins TRBV3-1 to TRBJ1-1, with 10 bases lining up with TRBD1. The CDR3 sequence is 15 residues long. V lost 4 bases and J lost 4; bases outside the gene matches: 6. CDR1 and CDR2 (germline): LGHDT, YNNKEL (reference sequence). The CDR3 DNA reads TGTGCCAGCAGCCGTTGGGACAGGGGAGGCACTGAAGCTTTCTTT. Translation gives CASSRWDRGGTEAFF.

This clonotype was counted ten times or more. V usage is TRBV11-2 and J usage is TRBJ2-4, with a weak D call TRBD2 (5 bases). The CDR3 consists of 15 residues. The germline V gene has CDR1 SGHAT and CDR2 FQNNGV. With 1 base removed from V and 2 bases from J, the gap between germline ends came to 9 bases. CDR3 protein: CASSLGGGTKNIQYF. CDR3 nucleotide sequence: TGTGCCAGCAGCTTAGGTGGAGGAACCAAAAACATTCAGTACTTC.

The chain has TRBV5-6 and TRBJ2-2; no reliable D call. Germline values: CDR1 SGHDT, CDR2 YYEEEE. The CDR3 consists of 15 residues. V was shortened by 0 bases and J by 0 bases, with 6 bases between the two germline ends. CDR3 DNA: TGTGCCAGCAGCTTGGGATTCGCGAACACCGGGGAGCTGTTTTTT. The encoded protein is CASSLGFANTGELFF. The whole variable domain, remainder taken from reference TRBV5-6 and TRBJ2-2, is DAGVTQSPTHLIKTRGQQVTLRCSPKSGHDTVSWYQQALGQGPQFIFQYYEEEERQRGNFPDRFSGHQFPNYSSELNVNALLLGDSALYLCASSLGFANTGELFFGEGSRLTVL.

This chain joins TRBV10-3 and TRBJ2-1, with 16 bases fitting TRBD2. This CDR3 spans 17 amino acids. CDR1 and CDR2 from the germline V gene are ENHRY and SYGVKD. The ends lost 4 bases at V and 8 bases at J; junction bases unmatched: 8. The CDR3 reads CAISAGTSGRASHEQFF. Written as DNA, the CDR3 is TGTGCCATCAGTGCCGGGACTAGCGGGAGGGCCTCCCATGAGCAGTTCTTC.

At least ten counts were recorded for this clonotype. The V call is TRBV2, the J call TRBJ1-5; possible D gene TRBD1, 5 bases. The ends were cut back, 2 bases at V and 10 bases at J, with 18 bases in the middle. The CDR3 runs to 15 residues. Per germline, CDR1 SNHLY and CDR2 FYNNEI. This CDR3 is CASSEIGTGGLPQHF. DNA of the CDR3: TGTGCCAGCAGTGAAATAGGGACGGGGGGTTTACCCCAGCATTTT.

The chain employs TRBV29-1 and TRBJ2-1, with a possible D match to TRBD2 (5 bases). The V end was cut by 7 bases, the J end by 0 bases, with 13 bases between. This CDR3 comprises 14 residues. CDR1 is SQVTM and CDR2 is ANQGSEA in the germline V gene. CDR3 sequence reads: CSAFARGSYNEQFF. The CDR3 DNA follows: TGCAGCGCTTTCGCCCGGGGCTCCTACAATGAGCAGTTCTTC.

As concerns this clonotype: This may be a read error, as it is one base from a much larger clone. The chain combines TRBV28 with TRBJ1-4, with D perhaps matching TRBD1 (5 bases). Germline lookup yields CDR1 MDHEN and CDR2 SYDVKM. This CDR3 has 11 residues. CDR3 bases: TGTGCCAGCAGTTTTCGGACAATGTGGCTTTTT. Amino acids: CASSFRTMWLF.

The chain employs TRBV10-3 and TRBJ2-1; D is undetermined. The closer fit of TRBJ2-5 to the DNA end suggests the J call may be wrong. Germline-derived CDR1 and CDR2 are ENHRY and SYGVKD. This CDR3 is 11 amino acids long. The CDR3 DNA reads TGTGCCATCACCGTGGGAGAGACCCAGTACTTC. The encoded protein is CAITVGETQYF.

This clonotype was recorded a few times. The chain is built from TRBV7-8 and TRBJ1-6; perhaps TRBD1 as D (6 bases). V lost 1 base and J lost 7, with 20 bases in between. Germline V gene lookup returns CDR1 SGHVS and CDR2 FQNEAQ. The CDR3 totals 18 residues. CDR3 sequence: CASSLVAFEPQGNSPLHF. For the CDR3, the DNA is TGTGCCAGCAGCTTAGTGGCATTTGAACCCCAGGGGAATTCACCCCTCCACTTT.